This T cell receptor (beta chain) stems from a study of T cells after yellow fever vaccination. As TCR cDNA was made by 5'RACE template switching, a universal primer site and UMIs were added. One entry per CDR3 protein, called by TCRdb with MiXCR from the 5' RACE reads. Altogether some 670,000 distinct CDR3 sequences are present, 9% to 15% being singletons, with the ten largest covering 15%. The CDR3 covers 14 residues. The V end was cut by 5 bases, the J end by 5 bases, with 14 bases between. This clonotype was seen more than once but under ten times. This clonotype was obtained from a man younger than 40 who received the YFV17D yellow fever vaccine. The sample here was PBMCs, taken on the day of the yellow fever booster vaccination. The rearrangement uses TRBV12-3 or TRBV12-4 and TRBJ2-3, with D tentatively TRBD2 (6 bases). The CDR3 coding sequence is TGTGCCAGCAGTCCCTGGACGGGACTAGATACGCAGTATTTT. The encoded protein is CASSPWTGLDTQYF.